This TCR beta chain comes out of a study of cytomegalovirus exposure and HLA in healthy donors. Trimming cost V 0 bases and J 5 bases, with 7 bases left between them. CDR1 and CDR2 from the germline V gene are MRHNA and SNTAGT. The length of the CDR3 is 13 residues. This table comes from immunoSEQ multiplex PCR, and its TCRdb copy is limited to in-frame clones, with some not included. The table lists approximately 200,000 clones, about 93% of them singletons. The receptor was derived from a woman between 18 and 30 years old in good health and CMV-seronegative. V is TRBV6-4 and J is TRBJ1-1; D is unclear. The source material was PBMCs. DNA for the CDR3: TGTGCCAGCAGTGACTCGAGATTAACTGAAGCTTTCTTT. Translation gives CASSDSRLTEAFF.